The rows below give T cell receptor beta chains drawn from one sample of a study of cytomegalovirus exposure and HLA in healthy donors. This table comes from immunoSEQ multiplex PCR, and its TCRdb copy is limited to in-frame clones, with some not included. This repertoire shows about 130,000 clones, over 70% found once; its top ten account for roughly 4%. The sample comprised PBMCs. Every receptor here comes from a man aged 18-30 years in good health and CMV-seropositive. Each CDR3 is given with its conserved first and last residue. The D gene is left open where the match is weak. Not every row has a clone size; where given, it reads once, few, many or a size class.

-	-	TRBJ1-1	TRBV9	TGTGCCAGCAGCGCCTGGCGGGGGGCGGCCACTGAAGCTTTCTTT	CASSAWRGAATEAFF
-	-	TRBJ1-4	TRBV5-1	TGCGCCAGCAGTGCATCCACTCAAACTAATGAAAAACTGTTTTTT	CASSASTQTNEKLFF
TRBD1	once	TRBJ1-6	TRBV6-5	TGTGCCAGCAGGAGAACGGGGACAGGCGGGTCACCCCTCCACTTT	CASRRTGTGGSPLHF
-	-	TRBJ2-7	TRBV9	TGTGCCAGCAGCGTAGAGGGGGAAAGCTCCTACGAGCAGTACTTC	CASSVEGESSYEQYF
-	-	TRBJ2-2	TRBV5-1	TGCGCCAGCAGCTTACAAGTTGGCAGAAGAACCGGGGAGCTGTTTTTT	CASSLQVGRRTGELFF
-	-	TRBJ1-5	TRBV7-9	TGTGCCAGCAGCTTCAGCCAGGGGTTTCAGCCCCAGCATTTT	CASSFSQGFQPQHF
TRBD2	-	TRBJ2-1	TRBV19	TGTGCCAGTAGTATAGCGGGAGGGCCCCATGAGCAGTTCTTC	CASSIAGGPHEQFF
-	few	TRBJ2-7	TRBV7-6	TGTGCCAGCAGCTTAGTGGACAGTGATTACGAGCAGTACTTC	CASSLVDSDYEQYF
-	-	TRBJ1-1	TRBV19	TGTGCCAGTAGTATGACAAACACTGAAGCTTTCTTT	CASSMTNTEAFF
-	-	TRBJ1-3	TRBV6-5	TGTGCCAGCAAAATCAGGGGCGGTGGAAACACCATATATTTT	CASKIRGGGNTIYF
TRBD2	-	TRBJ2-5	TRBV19	TGTGCCAGTAGTATAGTGACTAGCGGGGGGGCAGAAGAGACCCAGTACTTC	CASSIVTSGGAEETQYF
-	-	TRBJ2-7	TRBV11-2	TGTGCCAGCAGCCGTTTCTGGCAGAACTCCTACGAGCAGTACTTC	CASSRFWQNSYEQYF
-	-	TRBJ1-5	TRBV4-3	TGCGCCAGCAGCCAGGAATTTCGGGGAAGCAATCAGCCCCAGCATTTT	CASSQEFRGSNQPQHF
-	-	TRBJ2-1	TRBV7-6	TGTGCCAGCAGCTTAGAGCTGGGGCCCGCGCCCCATGAGCAGTTCTTC	CASSLELGPAPHEQFF
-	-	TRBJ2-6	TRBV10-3	TGTGCCATCAGTGATAGAGGGGACTGGGCCAACGTCCTGACTTTC	CAISDRGDWANVLTF
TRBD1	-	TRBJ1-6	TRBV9	TGTGCCAGCAGCCCCAGAGGGGGCCCTAATTCACCCCTCCACTTT	CASSPRGGPNSPLHF
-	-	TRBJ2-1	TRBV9	TGTGCCAGCAGCGTAGGGGACACCTACAATGAGCAGTTCTTC	CASSVGDTYNEQFF
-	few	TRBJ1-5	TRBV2	TGTGCCAGCAGTGAAAATAGGTGGGGGGATAGCAATCAGCCCCAGCATTTT	CASSENRWGDSNQPQHF
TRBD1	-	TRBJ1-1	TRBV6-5	TGTGCCAGCAGTTACTCAACAGGACAGGGGGTTACTGAAGCTTTCTTT	CASSYSTGQGVTEAFF
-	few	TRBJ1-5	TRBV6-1	TGTGCCAGCAGTGATGGGCCAGCCAGAGACCAGCCCCAGCATTTT	CASSDGPARDQPQHF
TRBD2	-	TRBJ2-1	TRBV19	TGTGCCAGTATGGTCCCGGGTGCGGGAGTTCAGGAGCAGTTCTTC	CASMVPGAGVQEQFF
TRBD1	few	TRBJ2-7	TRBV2	TGTGCCAGCAGTGTGGAGACAGGGAGTTACGAGCAGTACTTC	CASSVETGSYEQYF
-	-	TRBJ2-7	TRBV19	TGTGCCAGTAGTATTGGGAGCGGTTACGAGCAGTACTTC	CASSIGSGYEQYF
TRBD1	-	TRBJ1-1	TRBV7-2	TGTGCCAGCAGCCCCAGTGGACAGGGGGCGTCTGAAGCTTTCTTT	CASSPSGQGASEAFF
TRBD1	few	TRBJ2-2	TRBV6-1	TGTGCCAGCTTACCGGGACAGGGTTTTCCTGGGGAGCTGTTTTTT	CASLPGQGFPGELFF
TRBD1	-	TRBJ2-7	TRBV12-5	TGTGCTAGTGGCCCGACAGGGGCGACCCCCTACGAGCAGTACTTC	CASGPTGATPYEQYF
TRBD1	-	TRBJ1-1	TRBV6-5	TGTGCCAGCAGTTACTGGCAGGGGGCCACTGAAGCTTTCTTT	CASSYWQGATEAFF
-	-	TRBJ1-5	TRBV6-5	TGTGCCAGCAGCAAACAGGGCGGCAATCAGCCCCAGCATTTT	CASSKQGGNQPQHF
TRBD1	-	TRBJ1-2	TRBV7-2	TGTGCCAGCAGCTCCGGGACAGACTATGGCTACACCTTC	CASSSGTDYGYTF
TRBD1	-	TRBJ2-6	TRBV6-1	TGTGCCAGCCGGGACAGGGACGCTGGGGCCAACGTCCTGACTTTC	CASRDRDAGANVLTF
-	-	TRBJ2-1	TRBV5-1	TGCGCCAGCAGCTTGGCACTCGACTTCTACAATGAGCAGTTCTTC	CASSLALDFYNEQFF
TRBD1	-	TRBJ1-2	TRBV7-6	TGTGCCAGCAGTTCTCAAACGGGACAGGGAAATGGCTACACCTTC	CASSSQTGQGNGYTF
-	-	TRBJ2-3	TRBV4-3	TGCGCCAGCAGCCCATTACTAGCATCCCCAGATACGCAGTATTTT	CASSPLLASPDTQYF
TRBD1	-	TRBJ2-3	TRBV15	TGTGCCACCAGCAGGATAGGGACAGCTCTCCTGGATACGCAGTATTTT	CATSRIGTALLDTQYF
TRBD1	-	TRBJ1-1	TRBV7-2	TGTGCCAGCAGCTTAACCGGGACAGGGGGGACTGAAGCTTTCTTT	CASSLTGTGGTEAFF
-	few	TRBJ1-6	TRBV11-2	TGTGCCAGCAGCTTAGAATGGGCGGGAAATTCACCCCTCCACTTT	CASSLEWAGNSPLHF
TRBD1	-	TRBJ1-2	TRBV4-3	TGCGCCAGCAGCCTCGGACAGGGGACTAACTATGGCTACACCTTC	CASSLGQGTNYGYTF
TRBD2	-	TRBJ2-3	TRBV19	TGTGCCAGTAGCGGGGGGGGAGCGTTCACAGATACGCAGTATTTT	CASSGGGAFTDTQYF
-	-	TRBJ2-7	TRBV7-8	TGTGCCAGCAGCTTCGGGGGGCTGTACGAGCAGTACTTC	CASSFGGLYEQYF
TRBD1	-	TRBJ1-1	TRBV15	TGTGCCACCAGCGTAAGACAGGGGATGAACACTGAAGCTTTCTTT	CATSVRQGMNTEAFF
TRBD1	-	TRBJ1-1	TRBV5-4	TGTGCCAGCAGCTTTGACAGGGTGTGGAACACTGAAGCTTTCTTT	CASSFDRVWNTEAFF
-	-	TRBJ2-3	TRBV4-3	TGCGCCAGCAGCCAAGATGTAGGGAGCGCAGATACGCAGTATTTT	CASSQDVGSADTQYF
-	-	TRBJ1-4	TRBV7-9	TGTGCCAGCAGCCGGACACAAAGTAATGAAAAACTGTTTTTT	CASSRTQSNEKLFF
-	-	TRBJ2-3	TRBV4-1	TGCGCCAGCAGCCAACCTAGCAGGCCTGCAGATACGCAGTATTTT	CASSQPSRPADTQYF
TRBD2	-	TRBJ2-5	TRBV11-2	TGTGCCAGCAGTTCGGGCGGGGGGGCCCAAGAGACCCAGTACTTC	CASSSGGGAQETQYF
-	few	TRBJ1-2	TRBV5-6	TGTGCCAGCAGCTTGGCCGACGGGGGCTACACCTTC	CASSLADGGYTF
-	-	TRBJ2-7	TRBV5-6	TGTGCCAGCAGCTCCTCCGTGGTGCGATCCTACGAGCAGTACTTC	CASSSSVVRSYEQYF
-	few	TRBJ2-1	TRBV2	TGTGCCAGCAGACCCAACAGGGAGCGTTTCAATGAGCAGTTCTTC	CASRPNRERFNEQFF
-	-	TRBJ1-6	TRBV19	TGTGCCAGTAGCCAACAAACCGGGAGACGTAATTCACCCCTCCACTTT	CASSQQTGRRNSPLHF
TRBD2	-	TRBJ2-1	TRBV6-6	TGTGCCAGCAGCCGGCGGGGGGCTTCTTACAATGAGCAGTTCTTC	CASSRRGASYNEQFF
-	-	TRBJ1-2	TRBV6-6	TGTGCCAGCAGTTATGAGTTATATGGCTACACCTTC	CASSYELYGYTF
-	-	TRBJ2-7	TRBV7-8	TGTGCCAGCAGCTTAGCCGGGACTCCAGCCTACGAGCAGTACTTC	CASSLAGTPAYEQYF
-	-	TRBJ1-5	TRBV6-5	TGTGCCAGCAGCCCTTTCACTAATCAGCCCCAGCATTTT	CASSPFTNQPQHF
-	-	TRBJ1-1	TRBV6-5	TGTGCCAGCAGTTACTCGAGAGCGGGACTAGGAGCTTTCTTT	CASSYSRAGLGAFF
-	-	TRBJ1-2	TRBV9	TGTGCCAGCAGCGTTACAGGGAATTTTGGCTACACCTTC	CASSVTGNFGYTF
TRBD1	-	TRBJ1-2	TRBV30	TGTGCCTGGGGAGGGACAGGACAACACTATGGCTACACCTTC	CAWGGTGQHYGYTF
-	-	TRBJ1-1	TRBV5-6	TGTGCCAGCAGGACAGAGGACACGGCGAACACTGAAGCTTTCTTT	CASRTEDTANTEAFF
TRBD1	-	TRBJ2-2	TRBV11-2	TGTGCCAGCAGCTTAGATATTGCAGGGGGGAACACCGGGGAGCTGTTTTTT	CASSLDIAGGNTGELFF
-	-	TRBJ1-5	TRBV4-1	TGCGCCAGCAGCCAAGACATTTATCAGCCCCAGCATTTT	CASSQDIYQPQHF
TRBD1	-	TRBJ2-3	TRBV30	TGTGCCTGGAGTGTGGGACAGGGAGATACGCAGTATTTT	CAWSVGQGDTQYF